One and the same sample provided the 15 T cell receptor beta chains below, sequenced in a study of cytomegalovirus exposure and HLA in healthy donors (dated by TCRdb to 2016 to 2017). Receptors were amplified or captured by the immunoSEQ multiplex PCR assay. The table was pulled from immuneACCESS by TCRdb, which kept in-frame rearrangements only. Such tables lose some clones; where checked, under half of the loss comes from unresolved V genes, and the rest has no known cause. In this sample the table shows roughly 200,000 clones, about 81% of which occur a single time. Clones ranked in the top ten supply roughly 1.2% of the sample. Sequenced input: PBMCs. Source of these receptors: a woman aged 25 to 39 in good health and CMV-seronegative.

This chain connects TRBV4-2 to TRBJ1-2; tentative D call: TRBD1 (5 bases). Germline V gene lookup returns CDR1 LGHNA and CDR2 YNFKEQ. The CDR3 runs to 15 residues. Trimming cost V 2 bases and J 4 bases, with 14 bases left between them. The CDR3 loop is CASSQPRQTPYGYTF. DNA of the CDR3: TGTGCCAGCAGCCAACCCCGACAGACCCCCTATGGCTACACCTTC.

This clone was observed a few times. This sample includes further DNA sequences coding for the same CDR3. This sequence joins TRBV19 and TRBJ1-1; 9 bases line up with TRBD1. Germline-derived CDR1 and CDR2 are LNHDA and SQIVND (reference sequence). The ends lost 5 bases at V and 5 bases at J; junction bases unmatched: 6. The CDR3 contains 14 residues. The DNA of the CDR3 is TGTGCCAGTAGTTCACAGGGGGCGGGTACTGAAGCTTTCTTT. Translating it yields CASSSQGAGTEAFF. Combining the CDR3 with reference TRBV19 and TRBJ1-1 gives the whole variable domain DGGITQSPKYLFRKEGQNVTLSCEQNLNHDAMYWYRQDPGQGLRLIYYSQIVNDFQKGDIAEGYSVSREKKESFPLTVTSAQKNPTAFYLCASSSQGAGTEAFFGQGTRLTVV.

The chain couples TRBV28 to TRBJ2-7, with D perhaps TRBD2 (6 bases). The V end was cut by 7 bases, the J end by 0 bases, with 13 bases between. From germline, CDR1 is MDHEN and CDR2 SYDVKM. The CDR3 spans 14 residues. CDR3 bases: TGTGCCAGCAAAAATGCCGGGAGCTCCTACGAGCAGTACTTC. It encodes CASKNAGSSYEQYF.

The CDR3 coding sequence is TGTGCCAGTAGTGCGGGGAGCTCCTATAATTCACCCCTCCACTTT. Residues: CASSAGSSYNSPLHF. This chain joins TRBV19 and TRBJ1-6; D not certain. The CDR3 consists of 15 residues. The V and J ends lost 5 bases and 0 bases respectively, with 8 bases between them. CDR1 is LNHDA, CDR2 SQIVND, per germline (reference sequence). Drawing the rest from reference TRBV19 and TRBJ1-6, the complete variable domain is DGGITQSPKYLFRKEGQNVTLSCEQNLNHDAMYWYRQDPGQGLRLIYYSQIVNDFQKGDIAEGYSVSREKKESFPLTVTSAQKNPTAFYLCASSAGSSYNSPLHFGNGTRLTVT.

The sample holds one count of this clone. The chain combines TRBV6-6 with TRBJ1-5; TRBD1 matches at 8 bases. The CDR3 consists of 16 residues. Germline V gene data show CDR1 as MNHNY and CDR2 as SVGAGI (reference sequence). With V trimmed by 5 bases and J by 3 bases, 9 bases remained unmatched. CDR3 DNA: TGTGCCAGCAGTCTACCGGGACAGGACTTCAATCAGCCCCAGCATTTT. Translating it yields CASSLPGQDFNQPQHF.

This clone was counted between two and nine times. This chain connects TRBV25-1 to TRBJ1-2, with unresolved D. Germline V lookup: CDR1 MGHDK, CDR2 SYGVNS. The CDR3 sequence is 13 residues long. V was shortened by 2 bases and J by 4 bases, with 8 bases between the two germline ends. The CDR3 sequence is CASSEAGLYGYTF. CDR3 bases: TGTGCCAGCAGTGAAGCTGGACTCTATGGCTACACCTTC.

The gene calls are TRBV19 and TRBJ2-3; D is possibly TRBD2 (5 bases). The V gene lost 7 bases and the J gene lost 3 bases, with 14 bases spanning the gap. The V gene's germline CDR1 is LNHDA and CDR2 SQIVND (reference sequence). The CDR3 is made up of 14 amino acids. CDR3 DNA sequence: TGTGCCAGTACCGGAACAGCGGAGACAGATACGCAGTATTTT. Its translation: CASTGTAETDTQYF.

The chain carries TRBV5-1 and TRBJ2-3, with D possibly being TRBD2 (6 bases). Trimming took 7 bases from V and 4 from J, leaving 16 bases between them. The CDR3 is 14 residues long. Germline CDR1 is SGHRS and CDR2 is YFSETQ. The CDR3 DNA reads TGCGCCAGCTCTCCGGGGGAACCCCCAGATACGCAGTATTTT. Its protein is CASSPGEPPDTQYF.

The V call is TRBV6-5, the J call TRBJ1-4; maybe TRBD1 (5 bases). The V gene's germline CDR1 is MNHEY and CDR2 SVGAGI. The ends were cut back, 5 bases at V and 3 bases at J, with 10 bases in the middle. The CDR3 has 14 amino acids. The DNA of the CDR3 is TGTGCCAGCAGTCGACAGCAGTCTAATGAAAAACTGTTTTTT. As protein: CASSRQQSNEKLFF.

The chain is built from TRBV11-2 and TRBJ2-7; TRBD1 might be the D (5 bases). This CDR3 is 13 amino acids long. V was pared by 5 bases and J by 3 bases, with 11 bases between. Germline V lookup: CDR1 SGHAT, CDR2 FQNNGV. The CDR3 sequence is CASSHTGNYEQYF. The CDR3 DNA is TGTGCCAGCAGCCACACAGGAAACTACGAGCAGTACTTC.

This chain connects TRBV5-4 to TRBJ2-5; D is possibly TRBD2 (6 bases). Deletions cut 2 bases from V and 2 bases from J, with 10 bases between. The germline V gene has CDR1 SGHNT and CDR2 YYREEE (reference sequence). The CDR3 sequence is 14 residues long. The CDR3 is CASSLALAQETQYF. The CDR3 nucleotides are TGTGCCAGCAGCTTAGCTCTAGCGCAAGAGACCCAGTACTTC.

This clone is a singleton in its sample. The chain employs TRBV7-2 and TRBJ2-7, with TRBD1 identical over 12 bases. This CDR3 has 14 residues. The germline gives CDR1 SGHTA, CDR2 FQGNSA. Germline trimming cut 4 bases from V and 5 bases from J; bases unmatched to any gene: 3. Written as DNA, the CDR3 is TGTGCCAGCAGCTCCGGGACAGGGGGCAACGAGCAGTACTTC. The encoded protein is CASSSGTGGNEQYF.

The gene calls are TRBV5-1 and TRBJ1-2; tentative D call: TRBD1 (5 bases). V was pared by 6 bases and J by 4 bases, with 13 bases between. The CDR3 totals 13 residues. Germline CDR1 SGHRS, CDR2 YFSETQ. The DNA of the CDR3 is TGCGCCAGCACACGGGGGGGAGGCTATGGCTACACCTTC. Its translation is CASTRGGGYGYTF.

As DNA, the CDR3 is TGCGCCAGCAGCCCCTGGACAGGGGACCAAGAGACCCAGTACTTC. Translation gives CASSPWTGDQETQYF. The gene calls are TRBV4-1 and TRBJ2-5; 9 bases line up with TRBD1. Germline V gene data show CDR1 as MGHRA and CDR2 as YSYEKL. The CDR3 loop spans 15 amino acids. The junction had 3 bases not matched to a gene; V was cut back by 4 bases and J by 0 bases.

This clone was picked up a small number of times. CDR3 in amino acids: CASSQQGEGTEAFF. The CDR3 DNA reads TGTGCCAGCAGTCAACAGGGGGAGGGCACTGAAGCTTTCTTT. The J gene is TRBJ1-1, the V gene TRBV25-1; TRBD1 aligns across 8 bases. CDR1 is MGHDK and CDR2 is SYGVNS in the germline V gene. The CDR3 length is 14 residues. Losses at the gene ends were 5 bases for V and 4 bases for J; bases not matched to a gene: 6. The variable domain in full, with the rest retrieved from reference TRBV25-1 and TRBJ1-1, is EADIYQTPRYLVIGTGKKITLECSQTMGHDKMYWYQQDPGMELHLIHYSYGVNSTEKGDLSSESTVSRIRTEHFPLTLESARPSHTSQYLCASSQQGEGTEAFFGQGTRLTVV.